This is a list of T cell receptor beta chains from one sample in a study of blood T cell repertoires in COVID-19. Assay used: immunoSEQ multiplex PCR; TCRdb lists only in-frame clones, some missing. Of about 45,000 clones in the sample, 85% to 90% were seen once. What was sequenced was peripheral blood. The receptors shown here come from a human donor in a cohort sampled during active COVID-19. CDR3s leave out the opening cysteine and the closing phenylalanine or tryptophan. The order of the fields is V gene, CDR3 protein.

v_call: TRBV7-9; cdr3_aa: ASSLIVPGLLTGELF
v_call: TRBV14; cdr3_aa: ASNRLAGATIELNEQF
v_call: TRBV14; cdr3_aa: ASSLGGNTGELF
v_call: TRBV11-1; cdr3_aa: ASSPGTGVQETQY
v_call: TRBV7-9; cdr3_aa: ASSLDSGNQPQH
v_call: TRBV9; cdr3_aa: ASSVGEGGYDEQF
v_call: TRBV18; cdr3_aa: ASSPMDRGEAF
v_call: TRBV15; cdr3_aa: ATSPGQDTDTQY
v_call: TRBV12-3/TRBV12-4; cdr3_aa: ASSLTGKETQY
v_call: TRBV14; cdr3_aa: ASSQDRVVGELF
v_call: TRBV7-2; cdr3_aa: ASSGLAGVTGELF
v_call: TRBV12-2; cdr3_aa: ASRLSFSQGPLRKYSNQPQH
v_call: TRBV11-2; cdr3_aa: ASSPRQGNSPLH
v_call: TRBV6-5; cdr3_aa: ASRDRQSFSQPQH
v_call: TRBV18; cdr3_aa: ASSPAGLAGNNEQF
v_call: TRBV6-5; cdr3_aa: ASSYSDRRNTEAF
v_call: TRBV3-1/TRBV3-2; cdr3_aa: ASSQARTSGGPKRETQY
v_call: TRBV6-2/TRBV6-3; cdr3_aa: ASSYLGRRNTIY
v_call: TRBV11-3; cdr3_aa: ASSYGLAGGHETQY
v_call: TRBV7-6; cdr3_aa: ASSLAAGLNPHEQY
v_call: TRBV6-6; cdr3_aa: ASSYSSSRGETQY
v_call: TRBV21-1; cdr3_aa: AIGLAGKTQY
v_call: TRBV3-1/TRBV3-2; cdr3_aa: ASSQDLGTGGLTRGQPQH
v_call: TRBV3-1/TRBV3-2; cdr3_aa: ASSQDSGAYEQY
v_call: TRBV6-2/TRBV6-3; cdr3_aa: ASSGQGFGEQF
v_call: TRBV5-4; cdr3_aa: ASRPGTGGQETQY
v_call: TRBV7-6; cdr3_aa: ASSLSSGAYNEQF
v_call: TRBV6-1; cdr3_aa: ASSEGLLRDRNQPQH
v_call: TRBV11-2; cdr3_aa: ASTLAGNEKLF
v_call: TRBV4-1; cdr3_aa: ASSQQGTGTPY
v_call: TRBV10-3; cdr3_aa: AISGDSQETQY
v_call: TRBV11-1; cdr3_aa: ASSYGQDSTDTQY
v_call: TRBV5-4; cdr3_aa: ASSLKSGGEKLF
v_call: TRBV4-3; cdr3_aa: ASSQGEGDEQF
v_call: TRBV12-3/TRBV12-4; cdr3_aa: ASSPPGDRTQY
v_call: TRBV18; cdr3_aa: ASSALGGAAQTEAF
v_call: TRBV7-9; cdr3_aa: ASSSGGGQGSLYEQY
v_call: TRBV5-1; cdr3_aa: ASSFRLAYEQY
v_call: TRBV12-3/TRBV12-4; cdr3_aa: ASSPGQVHEQY
v_call: TRBV12-3/TRBV12-4; cdr3_aa: ASSLESFEKLF
v_call: TRBV6-6; cdr3_aa: ASRGSGTGSYEQY
v_call: TRBV15; cdr3_aa: ATSRGTGNQPQH
v_call: TRBV7-2; cdr3_aa: ASRSGGYGYT
v_call: TRBV11-2; cdr3_aa: ASSAGTGVGQPQH
v_call: TRBV6-5; cdr3_aa: ASRQKGGSQKLF
v_call: TRBV4-3; cdr3_aa: ASSQVGNPAYEQY
v_call: TRBV18; cdr3_aa: ASSLAGQFQPQH
v_call: TRBV7-3; cdr3_aa: ASFQRAAPGYT
v_call: TRBV10-3; cdr3_aa: AISDSGTGGIADTQY
v_call: TRBV9; cdr3_aa: ASSVPRGNRNYGYT
v_call: TRBV6-5; cdr3_aa: ASRRGGRDTGELF
v_call: TRBV20-1; cdr3_aa: SASVPGSFDEQY
v_call: TRBV30; cdr3_aa: AWITSLGHSGAQY